The rows below give T cell receptor beta chains drawn from one sample of a study of CD8 T cells in ankylosing spondylitis. TCRdb processed the 5' RACE reads anew with MiXCR; each CDR3 protein has one entry. Among 500,000 to 650,000 distinct CDR3 sequences listed, 5.3% were seen once. The sample consisted of blood, either unsorted or a sorted T cell fraction (not recorded which). Receptors originate from a male donor with ankylosing spondylitis. Each CDR3 is given with its conserved first and last residue. Each record gives: V gene, clone size, J gene, D gene, CDR3 DNA, CDR3 protein. The D gene is left open where the match is weak. For some rows the clone size is stated as once, few or many, or as a class when expanded; others skip it.

V: TRBV15
size: many
J: TRBJ2-3
D: TRBD2
DNA: TGTGCCACCAGCAGAGATCCTCTCACAATAGCGGGATCGGATACGCAGTATTTT
CDR3: CATSRDPLTIAGSDTQYF

V: TRBV6-4
size: many
J: TRBJ1-1
D: TRBD1
DNA: TGTGCCAGCAGTGACGCTCCCGGGACAGGGAACACTGAAGCTTTCTTT
CDR3: CASSDAPGTGNTEAFF

V: TRBV5-1
size: once
J: TRBJ2-3
D: TRBD2
DNA: TGCGCCAGCAGCCCAACTCAGGGAGGGGACTTATCTATGACTACGCAGTATTTT
CDR3: CASSPTQGGDLSMTTQYF

V: TRBV20-1
size: many
J: TRBJ2-5
D: .
DNA: TGCAGTGCCCTCTACTGGGAGACCCAGTACTTC
CDR3: CSALYWETQYF

V: TRBV29-1
size: many
J: TRBJ2-3
D: .
DNA: TGCAGCGTTGAGAAGGGGCTCGGCACAGATACGCAGTATTTT
CDR3: CSVEKGLGTDTQYF

V: TRBV7-9
size: many
J: TRBJ2-7
D: .
DNA: TGTGCCAGCAGCTCTCGCCGTCTGCCCTACGAGCAGTACTTC
CDR3: CASSSRRLPYEQYF

V: TRBV6-5
size: many
J: TRBJ2-6
D: .
DNA: TGTGCCAGCAGTTACTCGGGACACCCCTCTGGGGCCAACGTCCTGACTTTC
CDR3: CASSYSGHPSGANVLTF

V: TRBV3-1
size: many
J: TRBJ2-4
D: TRBD1
DNA: TGTGCCAGCAGCCGTTTTGACAGGGGGCCACCAAACATTCAGTACTTC
CDR3: CASSRFDRGPPNIQYF

V: TRBV15
size: many
J: TRBJ2-1
D: .
DNA: TGTGCCACCAGCCCCTCCCCCAGCAGTGAGCAGTTCTTC
CDR3: CATSPSPSSEQFF

V: TRBV20-1
size: many
J: TRBJ1-2
D: .
DNA: TGCAGTGCCGACGACAGGAGACCTAACTATGGCTACACCTTC
CDR3: CSADDRRPNYGYTF

V: TRBV9
size: many
J: TRBJ2-7
D: TRBD1
DNA: TGTGCCAGCAGCGAGGGGACAGGAAACGAGCAGTACTTC
CDR3: CASSEGTGNEQYF

V: TRBV29-1
size: many
J: TRBJ1-1
D: .
DNA: TGCAGCGTTGGGGCAGGCCTTTCGAGGACTGAAGCTTTCTTT
CDR3: CSVGAGLSRTEAFF

V: TRBV4-3
size: many
J: TRBJ1-1
D: .
DNA: TGCGCCAGCAGCCAAGTGGATGCCTGGGGGAACACTGAAGCTTTCTTT
CDR3: CASSQVDAWGNTEAFF

V: TRBV3-1
size: .
J: TRBJ1-1
D: .
DNA: TGTGCCAGCAGCCATGATTCCCGGGCCGAAGCTTTCTTT
CDR3: CASSHDSRAEAFF

V: TRBV5-5
size: .
J: TRBJ2-2
D: TRBD1
DNA: TGTGCCAGCAGCTTGGGGACAGGGATCAACGGGGAGCTGTTTTTT
CDR3: CASSLGTGINGELFF

V: TRBV9
size: many
J: TRBJ2-5
D: .
DNA: TGTGCCAGCAGCGTAGGAGGGAAGGTGGGACACGAGACCCAGTACTTC
CDR3: CASSVGGKVGHETQYF